One sample yielded the 24 T cell receptor beta chains listed below, sequenced in a study of PD-1 blockade in classical Hodgkin lymphoma. The table came from immunoSEQ multiplex PCR; TCRdb's copy has only in-frame clones and leaves some out. The repertoire consists of about 46,000 clones, with roughly 80% occurring once and the leading ten covering 20% to 25%. Brentuximab vedotin exposure varied, and every patient relapsed after autologous stem cell transplantation. This specimen was peripheral blood mononuclear cells (PBMCs), taken before the second cycle of nivolumab. The receptors come from a human donor with classical Hodgkin lymphoma.

By sample fraction, this clone is medium-sized (0.01 to 0.1%). The chain joins TRBV6-6 to TRBJ1-1, with a weak D call TRBD1 (5 bases). CDR3 length equals 13 residues. With 2 bases removed from V and 8 bases from J, the gap between germline ends came to 12 bases. Germline V gene lookup returns CDR1 MNHNY and CDR2 SVGAGI (reference sequence). The CDR3 DNA sequence: TGTGCCAGCAGTTACAACCAGGGAGAAGAAGCTTTCTTT. Amino acid sequence: CASSYNQGEEAFF.

This clone showed up just a few times. The rearrangement uses TRBV27 and TRBJ2-2, with D maybe TRBD2 (6 bases). V was cut by 7 bases and J by 3 bases, with 15 bases left in between. The CDR3 is 15 amino acids. The germline V gene has CDR1 MNHEY and CDR2 SMNVEV (reference sequence). CDR3 region: CASTLMGGYTGELFF. In DNA form, the CDR3 reads TGTGCCAGCACCCTGATGGGGGGATACACCGGGGAGCTGTTTTTT.

The chain joins TRBV11-3 to TRBJ2-4, with a tentative D call TRBD1 (5 bases). CDR1 is SGHNT, CDR2 YENEEA, per germline. The CDR3 has 15 residues. Trimming removed 6 bases at V and 7 bases at J, with 19 bases between. Here the CDR3 reads CASSLPRGSGNIQYF. The CDR3 bases are TGTGCCAGCAGTTTACCTAGGGGCTCCGGGAACATTCAGTACTTC.

In this sample, this clone turned up a few times. V usage is TRBV10-3 and J usage is TRBJ1-6; D is uncertain. V was cut by 2 bases and J by 6 bases, with 8 bases left in between. Germline V gene lookup returns CDR1 ENHRY and CDR2 SYGVKD. The CDR3 sequence is 14 residues long. The CDR3 nucleotides read TGTGCCATCAGTGAGAGAAGGGTTAATTCACCCCTCCACTTT. This gives the protein CAISERRVNSPLHF.

V usage is TRBV7-3 and J usage is TRBJ2-1; 9 bases line up with TRBD1. V lost 3 bases, J lost 4 bases, and 4 bases stayed unmatched. The CDR3 runs 15 residues. Germline V gene sequence: CDR1 SGHTA, CDR2 FQGTGA. The CDR3 reads CASSFDRGDYNEQFF. The CDR3 coding sequence is TGTGCCAGCAGCTTTGACAGGGGGGATTACAATGAGCAGTTCTTC.

In its sample, this clone was seen a few times. The chain carries TRBV11-3 and TRBJ1-5; 7 bases are a match to TRBD1. Unmatched junction bases numbered 6, after V lost 1 base and J lost 6 bases. Looked up from germline, CDR1 is SGHNT and CDR2 is YENEEA. CDR3 length: 15 amino acids. The CDR3: CASSLVDREAQPQHF. Written as DNA, the CDR3 is TGTGCCAGCAGCTTAGTTGACAGGGAGGCTCAGCCCCAGCATTTT.

The V gene is TRBV4-1, the J gene TRBJ2-2; 8 nucleotides agree with TRBD2. From germline, CDR1 is MGHRA and CDR2 YSYEKL. The CDR3 covers 18 residues. Trimming removed 0 bases from V and 6 bases from J; junction bases left unmatched: 12. CDR3 sequence reads: CASSQEGGRGLGPGELFF. In nucleotides, the CDR3 is TGCGCCAGCAGCCAAGAGGGGGGAAGGGGACTAGGTCCCGGGGAGCTGTTTTTT.

The chain combines TRBV7-2 with TRBJ1-5; no firm D call. Germline CDR1 reads SGHTA; CDR2 reads FQGNSA. The CDR3 runs 11 residues. V was trimmed by 5 bases and J by 7 bases, leaving 6 bases between them. The CDR3 DNA sequence: TGTGCCAGCAGCCGTGGACAGCCCCAGCATTTT. Its translation: CASSRGQPQHF. The variable domain in full, completed from reference TRBV7-2 and TRBJ1-5, reads GAGVSQSPSNKVTEKGKDVELRCDPISGHTALYWYRQSLGQGLEFLIYFQGNSAPDKSGLPSDRFSAERTGGSVSTLTIQRTQQEDSAVYLCASSRGQPQHFGDGTRLSIL.

The chain couples TRBV28 to TRBJ1-1, with D possibly matching TRBD1 (5 bases). The ends were cut back, 6 bases at V and 3 bases at J, with 11 bases in the middle. This CDR3 is 13 amino acids long. Germline CDR1 is MDHEN and CDR2 is SYDVKM. CDR3 DNA: TGTGCCAGCAGCACCCAGGGTTACACTGAAGCTTTCTTT. It translates to CASSTQGYTEAFF.

The rearrangement uses TRBV14 and TRBJ2-1; the match to TRBD2 covers 9 bases. Losses at the gene ends were 0 bases for V and 5 bases for J; bases not matched to a gene: 8. The CDR3 has 17 amino acids. Germline CDR1 reads SGHDN; CDR2 reads FVKESK. The CDR3 here is CASSQDRLAGRNNEQFF. CDR3 DNA: TGTGCCAGCAGCCAAGATCGCCTAGCGGGGAGAAACAATGAGCAGTTCTTC. Together with reference TRBV14 and TRBJ2-1, the CDR3 gives the full variable domain: EAGVTQFPSHSVIEKGQTVTLRCDPISGHDNLYWYRRVMGKEIKFLLHFVKESKQDESGMPNNRFLAERTGGTYSTLKVQPAELEDSGVYFCASSQDRLAGRNNEQFFGPGTRLTVL.

The chain combines TRBV2 with TRBJ1-1; D is ambiguous. Germline assignment: CDR1 SNHLY and CDR2 FYNNEI. Trimming removed 10 bases from V and 4 bases from J, with 16 bases in between. The CDR3 length is 13 residues. The CDR3 reads CATVASRGTEAFF. Here the CDR3 DNA reads TGTGCCACCGTAGCCTCCCGAGGCACTGAAGCTTTCTTT.

This clone was seen just once. The chain uses TRBV7-9 and TRBJ1-4, with D tentatively TRBD1 (5 bases). Trimming cost V 3 bases and J 7 bases, with 15 bases left between them. The CDR3 loop spans 15 amino acids. Germline CDR1 and CDR2: SEHNR and FQNEAQ (reference sequence). The DNA for the CDR3 is TGTGCCAGCAGCTTGGACGGGGGACTGGGTGAAAAACTGTTTTTT. Translating it yields CASSLDGGLGEKLFF.

The rearrangement joins TRBV7-9 to TRBJ1-2; 7 bases fit TRBD1. The CDR3 runs 13 residues. Trimming took 5 bases from V and 3 from J; bases not matched to a gene: 3. Germline V gene lookup returns CDR1 SEHNR and CDR2 FQNEAQ (reference sequence). For the CDR3, the DNA is TGTGCCAGCAGCGGGACAGTGTACTATGGCTACACCTTC. Protein sequence: CASSGTVYYGYTF.

The chain joins TRBV11-2 to TRBJ1-1; TRBD1 is a possible D gene (6 bases). The CDR3 spans 15 residues. Germline V lookup: CDR1 SGHAT, CDR2 FQNNGV. V was clipped by 3 bases and J by 1 base, with 12 bases between them. CDR3 amino acids: CASSLIDRRNTEAFF. In DNA form, the CDR3 reads TGTGCCAGCAGCTTGATCGACAGGAGGAACACTGAAGCTTTCTTT.

The V gene is TRBV7-9, the J gene TRBJ2-3; D tentatively reads TRBD1 or TRBD2 (6 bases each). Germline V gives CDR1 SEHNR, CDR2 FQNEAQ (reference sequence). The CDR3 runs 13 residues. Trimming took 6 bases from V and 4 from J, leaving 11 bases between them. The DNA for the CDR3 is TGTGCCAGCAGTATTAGGGGGGCAGATACGCAGTATTTT. Protein product: CASSIRGADTQYF.

J is TRBJ2-7 and V is TRBV6-1; D remains ambiguous. CDR3 size: 15 residues. With 4 bases removed from V and 7 bases from J, the gap between germline ends came to 20 bases. CDR1 and CDR2 from the germline V gene are MNHNS and SASEGT. The CDR3: CASSGNLPRLGEQYF. The CDR3, as DNA: TGTGCCAGCAGTGGGAATTTACCCAGGCTGGGGGAGCAGTACTTC.

This clone was seen just once. The chain employs TRBV4-1 and TRBJ2-3; D remains ambiguous. The CDR3 has 15 residues. The V end was cut by 6 bases, the J end by 0 bases, with 13 bases between. Looked up from germline, CDR1 is MGHRA and CDR2 is YSYEKL. CDR3 protein: CASSPSPSSTDTQYF. The CDR3 region has the DNA TGCGCCAGCAGTCCGTCACCATCAAGCACAGATACGCAGTATTTT.

The CDR3 sequence: CASSRNRGTEAFF. In DNA, the CDR3 is TGTGCCAGCAGTCGGAACAGGGGCACTGAAGCTTTCTTT. This chain uses TRBV7-3 with TRBJ1-1, with 7 bases aligning to TRBD1. Germline V lookup: CDR1 SGHTA, CDR2 FQGTGA. Trimming removed 6 bases from V and 4 bases from J; junction bases left unmatched: 5. The CDR3 has 13 amino acids.

This chain joins TRBV9 and TRBJ2-2; no definite D call. This CDR3 is built from 15 residues. Germline-derived CDR1 and CDR2 are SGDLS and YYNGEE. The ends were cut back, 0 bases at V and 1 base at J, with 7 bases in the middle. For the CDR3, the DNA is TGTGCCAGCAGCGTAGGAACAGTGAACACCGGGGAGCTGTTTTTT. It codes for CASSVGTVNTGELFF.

V and J are TRBV6-1 and TRBJ2-7, with 9 bases that match TRBD2. This CDR3 is 14 amino acids long. Per the germline V gene, CDR1 is MNHNS and CDR2 is SASEGT. With 5 bases clipped from V and 7 bases from J, the junction kept 9 bases outside the gene matches. In DNA, the CDR3 is TGTGCCAGCAGTAAGGGACTAGCATCGGGGGAGCAGTACTTC. This translates into CASSKGLASGEQYF.

The J gene is TRBJ1-3, the V gene TRBV11-2, with D perhaps TRBD1 (5 bases). CDR3 length: 15 amino acids. Per germline, CDR1 SGHAT and CDR2 FQNNGV. V lost 0 bases and J 1 base, leaving 7 bases between the germline ends. CDR3 in amino acids: CASSLDGHSGNTIYF. The CDR3 nucleotides are TGTGCCAGCAGCTTAGATGGACATTCTGGAAACACCATATATTTT.

This chain links TRBV28 with TRBJ1-2; 9 bases map to TRBD1. Unmatched junction bases numbered 4, after V lost 6 bases and J lost 2 bases. This CDR3 spans 14 amino acids. CDR1 is MDHEN and CDR2 is SYDVKM in the germline V gene. The CDR3 DNA follows: TGTGCCAGCAGCCACAGGGGGCTCAACTATGGCTACACCTTC. Translation: CASSHRGLNYGYTF.

The gene calls are TRBV7-2 and TRBJ2-5; 14 nucleotides line up with TRBD2. The CDR3 has 18 residues. The junction had 11 bases not matched to a gene; V was cut back by 3 bases and J by 5 bases. Per the germline V gene, CDR1 is SGHTA and CDR2 is FQGNSA. The CDR3 DNA follows: TGTGCCAGCAGCTTTACAGGACTAGCGGGGGGAGGGACGGAGACCCAGTACTTC. Translated, it gives CASSFTGLAGGGTETQYF.

In this sample, this clone turned up a few times. This sequence joins TRBV6-1 and TRBJ1-1; D gene unclear. CDR3 length equals 14 residues. Germline CDR1 MNHNS, CDR2 SASEGT. V was pared by 0 bases and J by 3 bases, with 8 bases between. The CDR3 here is CASSEASAYTEAFF. CDR3 nucleotide sequence: TGTGCCAGCAGTGAAGCGTCGGCATACACTGAAGCTTTCTTT.